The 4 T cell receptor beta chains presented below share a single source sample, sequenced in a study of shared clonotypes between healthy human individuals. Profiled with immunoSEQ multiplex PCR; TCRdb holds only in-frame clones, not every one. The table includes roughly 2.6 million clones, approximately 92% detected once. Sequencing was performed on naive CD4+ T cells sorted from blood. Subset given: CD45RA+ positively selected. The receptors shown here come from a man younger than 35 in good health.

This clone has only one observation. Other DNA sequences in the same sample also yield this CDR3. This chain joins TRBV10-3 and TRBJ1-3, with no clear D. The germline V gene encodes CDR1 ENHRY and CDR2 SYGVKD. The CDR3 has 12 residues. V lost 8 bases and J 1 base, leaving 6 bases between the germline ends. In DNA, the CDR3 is TGTGCCATCCGGGGATCTGGAAACACCATATATTTT. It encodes CAIRGSGNTIYF.

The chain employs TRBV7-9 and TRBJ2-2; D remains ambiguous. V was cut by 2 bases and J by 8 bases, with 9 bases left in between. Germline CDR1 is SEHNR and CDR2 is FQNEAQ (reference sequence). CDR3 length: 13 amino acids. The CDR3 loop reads CASSLRTAGELFF. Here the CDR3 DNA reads TGTGCCAGCAGCTTAAGGACGGCTGGGGAGCTGTTTTTT.

The CDR3 region is CASSLVGGNEQFF. CDR3 sequence (DNA): TGTGCCAGCAGTTTAGTGGGTGGGAATGAGCAGTTCTTC. The chain links TRBV28 to TRBJ2-1; D ambiguous. V shed 2 bases and J shed 7 bases, with 9 bases lying between them. CDR3 length: 13 residues. The germline gives CDR1 MDHEN, CDR2 SYDVKM.

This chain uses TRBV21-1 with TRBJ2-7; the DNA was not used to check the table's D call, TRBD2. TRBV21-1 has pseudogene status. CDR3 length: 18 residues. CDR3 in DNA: TGTGCCAGCAGGCCAGCCGGGACTAGCGGGGCGATGTCCCACGAGCAGTACTTC. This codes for CASRPAGTSGAMSHEQYF.